Here is one T cell receptor beta chain with its context. This CDR3 has 15 amino acids. V lost 8 bases to trimming and J lost 6 bases; unmatched junction nucleotides: 9. CDR1 and CDR2 (germline): MDHEN, SYDVKM. This record comes from a study of blood T cell repertoires in COVID-19. TCRdb's table, derived via immunoSEQ multiplex PCR, lists solely in-frame clones and lacks some. Among more than 85,000 clones, 75% to 85% were seen once, and the ten largest hold around 22%. The chain carries TRBV28 and TRBJ1-6; 8 bases map to TRBD1. The sample taken for sequencing was peripheral blood. This TCR came from an older man with acute or convalescent COVID-19. DNA for the CDR3: TGTGCCAGCGTTTCAGGGACAGGCTTTAATTCACCCCTCCACTTT. This codes for CASVSGTGFNSPLHF.